What follows are 23 T cell receptor beta chains derived from one specimen sequenced in a study of cytomegalovirus exposure and HLA in healthy donors. The PCR made use of 60 Vbeta and 13 Jbeta primers. The protocol was immunoSEQ multiplex PCR, while the TCRdb copy is restricted to in-frame clones and leaves out a portion. The sample records roughly 190,000 clones, about 9% being singletons. Specimen: PBMCs. These receptors all stem from a woman aged 25 to 45 in good health and CMV-seropositive.

The chain joins TRBV10-1 to TRBJ1-6, with TRBD1 identical over 11 bases. Germline trimming cut 4 bases from V and 9 bases from J; bases unmatched to any gene: 2. Germline assignment: CDR1 WNHNN and CDR2 SYGVQD (reference sequence). CDR3 length: 14 amino acids. CDR3 loop: CASSAGTGGSPLHF. The CDR3 DNA is TGCGCCAGCAGTGCCGGGACAGGGGGTTCACCCCTCCACTTT.

This clone appeared a few times. The chain combines TRBV2 with TRBJ2-4; 8 positions agree with TRBD2. Per germline, CDR1 SNHLY and CDR2 FYNNEI. Germline trimming cut 7 bases from V and 5 bases from J; bases unmatched to any gene: 13. The CDR3 is 16 amino acids. For the CDR3, the DNA is TGTGCCAGCACCGCAGGACTAGCCCGAACCCAAAACATTCAGTACTTC. Protein: CASTAGLARTQNIQYF.

The V gene is TRBV4-1, the J gene TRBJ2-3, with a weak D call TRBD2 (6 bases). The germline V and J ends were trimmed by 5 bases and 3 bases, with 18 bases remaining between them. This CDR3 is built from 16 residues. Per the germline V gene, CDR1 is MGHRA and CDR2 is YSYEKL. CDR3 coding DNA: TGCGCCAGCAGCGGACGGGAGCTTTTGGGTACAGATACGCAGTATTTT. It is translated as CASSGRELLGTDTQYF.

This rearrangement joins TRBV19 to TRBJ1-2, with 9 bases aligning to TRBD1. The CDR3 runs to 15 residues. Germline CDR1 is LNHDA and CDR2 is SQIVND (reference sequence). V gave up 8 bases and J gave up 3 bases; unmatched junction bases: 10. CDR3 nucleotides: TGTGCCAGTTCCTATACTCGACAGGGGGACTATGGCTACACCTTC. Its translation: CASSYTRQGDYGYTF.

This clone was picked up one time. The rearrangement links TRBV7-3 to TRBJ2-5; 14 bases align to TRBD2. This CDR3 has 15 residues. J gave up 7 bases and V 6 bases, and 7 bases lay outside the gene matches. CDR1 is SGHTA and CDR2 is FQGTGA in the germline V gene. The CDR3 region is CASSFGTSGRWTQYF. In nucleotides, the CDR3 is TGTGCCAGCAGTTTCGGGACTAGCGGGAGATGGACCCAGTACTTC.

The sample holds many counts of this clone. The rearrangement joins TRBV2 to TRBJ2-2; the D is unclear. This CDR3 comprises 12 residues. The V end lost 8 bases, the J end lost 1 base, and 5 bases lay between the germline ends. CDR1 and CDR2 from the germline V gene are SNHLY and FYNNEI. CDR3 sequence: CASSGNTGELFF. CDR3 coding DNA: TGTGCCAGCTCGGGGAACACCGGGGAGCTGTTTTTT.

This clone came up a few times. The V and J genes are TRBV7-8 and TRBJ1-1, with 8 bases that match TRBD1. J was trimmed by 7 bases and V by 2 bases; bases with no gene match: 15. The V gene's germline CDR1 is SGHVS and CDR2 FQNEAQ. This CDR3 has 17 residues. DNA for the CDR3: TGTGCCAGCAGCTTACAGGGGGCGACCCATACAAGTTTTGAAGCTTTCTTT. It yields the protein CASSLQGATHTSFEAFF.

This clone was seen many times. The V and J genes are TRBV15 and TRBJ1-1, with D uncertain. This CDR3 comprises 15 residues. Trimming cost V 1 base and J 5 bases, with 14 bases left between them. CDR1 and CDR2 from the germline V gene are LNHNV and YYDKDF (reference sequence). The CDR3 DNA reads TGTGCCACCAGCAGAGGCGGAGCGGAGATAACTGAAGCTTTCTTT. Protein product: CATSRGGAEITEAFF. The full variable domain, in which reference TRBV15 and TRBJ1-1 provide the parts outside the CDR3, is DAMVIQNPRYQVTQFGKPVTLSCSQTLNHNVMYWYQQKSSQAPKLLFHYYDKDFNNEADTPDNFQSRRPNTSFCFLDIRSPGLGDTAMYLCATSRGGAEITEAFFGQGTRLTVV.

This rearrangement joins TRBV7-2 to TRBJ2-6; 7 bases match TRBD1. Germline CDR1 is SGHTA and CDR2 is FQGNSA. J lost 0 bases, V lost 4 bases, and 6 bases had no gene match. The CDR3 is made up of 17 amino acids. CDR3 sequence (DNA): TGTGCCAGCAGCTCACAGGGGTGGAGCTCTGGGGCCAACGTCCTGACTTTC. This codes for CASSSQGWSSGANVLTF.

In its sample, this clone was seen a few times. This chain joins TRBV4-1 and TRBJ1-5, with 12 bases lining up with TRBD1. The junction had 14 bases not matched to a gene; V was cut back by 4 bases and J by 7 bases. The germline V gene encodes CDR1 MGHRA and CDR2 YSYEKL. This CDR3 spans 18 amino acids. This CDR3 is CASSRYGGGQGADQPQHF. The CDR3 DNA reads as TGCGCCAGCAGCCGGTATGGCGGGGGACAGGGGGCGGACCAGCCCCAGCATTTT.

This chain links TRBV19 with TRBJ1-5; D is unresolved. Trimming cost V 1 base and J 7 bases, with 8 bases left between them. The CDR3 extends over 13 amino acids. CDR1 and CDR2 (germline): LNHDA, SQIVND (reference sequence). CDR3 sequence (DNA): TGTGCCAGTAGTATAGTACAGAACCAGCCCCAGCATTTT. Its protein is CASSIVQNQPQHF.

This clone turned up a few times. This chain connects TRBV7-9 to TRBJ1-4; 7 bases match TRBD1. This CDR3 comprises 13 residues. Germline CDR1 SEHNR, CDR2 FQNEAQ (reference sequence). The J segment lost 7 bases and the V segment lost 6 bases, leaving 5 bases of the junction unmatched. The CDR3 region has the DNA TGTGCCAGCAGAGTAGGGGGCGGTGAAAAACTGTTTTTT. It is translated as CASRVGGGEKLFF.

This clone was found a few times. The V gene is TRBV7-2, the J gene TRBJ2-7; D might be TRBD2 (5 bases). V lost 7 bases and J 5 bases, leaving 24 bases between the germline ends. This CDR3 is 16 amino acids long. CDR1 is SGHTA and CDR2 is FQGNSA in the germline V gene. The CDR3 bases are TGTGCCAGCACTAGGAAAAGATCGGGGAAAAGAGACGAGCAGTACTTC. As protein: CASTRKRSGKRDEQYF.

This clone has more than one count but fewer than ten. The gene calls are TRBV5-1 and TRBJ2-7; 7 bases are a match to TRBD2. Germline V CDR1 and CDR2: SGHRS, YFSETQ. The J segment lost 4 bases and the V segment lost 0 bases, leaving 7 bases of the junction unmatched. CDR3 length: 15 amino acids. The CDR3 spells CASSLARASGYEQYF. The CDR3 DNA follows: TGCGCCAGCAGCTTGGCCCGGGCTAGCGGTTACGAGCAGTACTTC.

This clone was counted a few times. This chain connects TRBV5-1 to TRBJ2-1; 10 bases are shared with TRBD2. The CDR3 loop spans 13 amino acids. With 4 bases clipped from V and 6 bases from J, the junction kept 1 base outside the gene matches. Germline-derived CDR1 and CDR2 are SGHRS and YFSETQ. In nucleotides, the CDR3 is TGCGCCAGCAGCCCTAGCGGGAGCAATGAGCAGTTCTTC. Translating it yields CASSPSGSNEQFF. Combining the CDR3 with reference TRBV5-1 and TRBJ2-1 gives the whole variable domain KAGVTQTPRYLIKTRGQQVTLSCSPISGHRSVSWYQQTPGQGLQFLFEYFSETQRNKGNFPGRFSGRQFSNSRSEMNVSTLELGDSALYLCASSPSGSNEQFFGPGTRLTVL.

This clone was recorded a few times. The chain uses TRBV6-5 and TRBJ1-1; no reliable D call. The germline V and J ends were trimmed by 5 bases and 0 bases, with 10 bases remaining between them. Germline V gene sequence: CDR1 MNHEY, CDR2 SVGAGI. The CDR3 covers 14 residues. DNA for the CDR3: TGTGCCAGCAGTGACTACAGCATGAACACTGAAGCTTTCTTT. The encoded protein is CASSDYSMNTEAFF.

This chain links TRBV5-1 with TRBJ2-5; 10 bases align to TRBD1. CDR1 and CDR2 from the germline V gene are SGHRS and YFSETQ. The ends lost 1 base at V and 4 bases at J; junction bases unmatched: 7. The CDR3 contains 16 residues. CDR3 DNA sequence: TGCGCCAGCAGCTTGAGGACAGGGGGGCGCGGAGAGACCCAGTACTTC. Translated, it gives CASSLRTGGRGETQYF.

This sequence joins TRBV7-3 and TRBJ2-1; 13 positions match TRBD2. V shed 5 bases and J 7 bases; nucleotides not matched to a gene: 8. This CDR3 spans 16 amino acids. CDR1 is SGHTA and CDR2 is FQGTGA in the germline V gene. The CDR3 loop is CASSPQLAGGENEQFF. The CDR3 region has the DNA TGTGCCAGCAGCCCCCAACTAGCGGGGGGGGAGAATGAGCAGTTCTTC.

The sample holds a few counts of this clone. This chain connects TRBV6-6 to TRBJ1-2, with D possibly being TRBD1 (6 bases). Germline values: CDR1 MNHNY, CDR2 SVGAGI (reference sequence). This CDR3 contains 12 residues. V was trimmed by 6 bases and J by 8 bases, leaving 13 bases between them. The CDR3 spells CASSLTGEGYTF. The CDR3 DNA sequence: TGTGCCAGCAGCTTGACAGGCGAAGGCTACACCTTC.

The CDR3 coding sequence is TGCACCAGCACAATTCAAGAGACCCAGTACTTC. Translating it yields CTSTIQETQYF. J is TRBJ2-5 and V is TRBV1; TRBD1 is the table's D call, not checked against the DNA. TRBV1 is described as a pseudogene. This CDR3 is 11 amino acids long.

This clone showed up just a few times. The gene calls are TRBV5-6 and TRBJ2-5, with D possibly being TRBD1 (6 bases). The J call is in doubt because the DNA end fits TRBJ2-7 better. CDR1 is SGHDT, CDR2 YYEEEE, per germline. This CDR3 comprises 14 residues. The CDR3 region is CASSLGQNSYEQYF. The CDR3 DNA is TGTGCCAGCAGCCTAGGACAGAACTCCTACGAGCAGTACTTC.

The chain uses TRBV5-1 and TRBJ1-4; 7 bases align to TRBD1. Germline V gene sequence: CDR1 SGHRS, CDR2 YFSETQ. This CDR3 has 14 amino acids. V was clipped by 6 bases and J by 8 bases; unmatched bases: 10. For the CDR3, the DNA is TGCGCCAGCACCTCGGGACAGAGGGAGGAAAAACTGTTTTTT. Translating gives CASTSGQREEKLFF.

The chain is built from TRBV5-1 and TRBJ2-1; the D is unclear. The germline CDR1 and CDR2 sequences are SGHRS and YFSETQ. V was clipped by 0 bases and J by 5 bases, with 6 bases between them. This CDR3 region has 13 residues. The CDR3 sequence is CASSLVPDNEQFF. The CDR3, as DNA: TGCGCCAGCAGCTTGGTGCCGGACAATGAGCAGTTCTTC.